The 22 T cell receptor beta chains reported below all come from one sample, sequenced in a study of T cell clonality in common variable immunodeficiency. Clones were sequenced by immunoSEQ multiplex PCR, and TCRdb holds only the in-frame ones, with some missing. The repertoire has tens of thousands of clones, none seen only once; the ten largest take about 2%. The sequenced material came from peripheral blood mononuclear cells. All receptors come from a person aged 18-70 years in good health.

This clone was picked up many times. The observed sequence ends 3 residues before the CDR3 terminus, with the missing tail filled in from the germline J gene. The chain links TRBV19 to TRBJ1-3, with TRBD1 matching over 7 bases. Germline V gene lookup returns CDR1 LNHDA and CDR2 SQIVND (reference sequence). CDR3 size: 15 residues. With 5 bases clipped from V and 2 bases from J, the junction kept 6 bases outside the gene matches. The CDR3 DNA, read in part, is TGTGCCAGTAGTGAACAGGGGTCGGCTGGAAACACC. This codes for CASSEQGSAGNT. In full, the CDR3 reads CASSEQGSAGNTIYF. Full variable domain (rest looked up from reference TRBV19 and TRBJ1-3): DGGITQSPKYLFRKEGQNVTLSCEQNLNHDAMYWYRQDPGQGLRLIYYSQIVNDFQKGDIAEGYSVSREKKESFPLTVTSAQKNPTAFYLCASSEQGSAGNTIYFGEGSWLTVV.

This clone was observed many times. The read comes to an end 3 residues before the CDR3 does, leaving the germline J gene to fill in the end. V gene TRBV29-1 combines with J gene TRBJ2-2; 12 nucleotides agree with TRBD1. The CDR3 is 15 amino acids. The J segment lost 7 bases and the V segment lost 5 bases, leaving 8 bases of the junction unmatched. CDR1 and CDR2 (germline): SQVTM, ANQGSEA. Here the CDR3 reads CSVTGQGAGDGELFF. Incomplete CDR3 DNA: TGCAGCGTTACGGGACAGGGGGCGGGAGACGGGGAG.

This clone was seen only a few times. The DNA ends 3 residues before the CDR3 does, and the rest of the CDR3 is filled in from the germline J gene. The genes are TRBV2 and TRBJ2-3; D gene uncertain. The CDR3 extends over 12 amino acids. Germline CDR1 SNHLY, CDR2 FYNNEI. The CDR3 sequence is CATSLYQETQYF. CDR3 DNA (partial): TGTGCCACCTCACTGTACCAAGAGACG.

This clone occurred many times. CDR3 DNA (partial): TGCAGCGTTGGGGAGGGGGCGGACTATGGC. Protein: CSVGEGADYG. Given in full, the CDR3 is CSVGEGADYGYTF. The V gene is TRBV29-1, the J gene TRBJ1-2, with 7 nucleotides matching TRBD1. The read ends 3 residues before the CDR3 terminus; that terminus is restored from the germline J gene. CDR3 length equals 13 residues. V lost 4 bases to trimming and J lost 3 bases; unmatched junction nucleotides: 5. Germline V gene data show CDR1 as SQVTM and CDR2 as ANQGSEA.

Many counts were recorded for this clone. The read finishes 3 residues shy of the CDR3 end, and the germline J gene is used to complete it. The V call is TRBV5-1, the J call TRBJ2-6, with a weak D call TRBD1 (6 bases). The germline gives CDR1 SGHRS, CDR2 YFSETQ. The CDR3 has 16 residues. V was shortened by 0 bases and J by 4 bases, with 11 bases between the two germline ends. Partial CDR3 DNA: TGCGCCAGCAGCTTGGCGTACAGGGCCGGGGCCAACGTC. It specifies CASSLAYRAGANV. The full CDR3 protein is CASSLAYRAGANVLTF.

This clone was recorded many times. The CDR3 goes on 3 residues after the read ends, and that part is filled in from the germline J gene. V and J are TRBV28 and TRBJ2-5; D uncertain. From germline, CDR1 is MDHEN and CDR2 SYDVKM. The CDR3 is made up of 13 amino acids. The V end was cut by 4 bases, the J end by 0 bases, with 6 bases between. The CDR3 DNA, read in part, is TGTGCCAGCAGTTACGGTCACCAAGAGACC. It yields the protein CASSYGHQET. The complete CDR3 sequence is CASSYGHQETQYF.

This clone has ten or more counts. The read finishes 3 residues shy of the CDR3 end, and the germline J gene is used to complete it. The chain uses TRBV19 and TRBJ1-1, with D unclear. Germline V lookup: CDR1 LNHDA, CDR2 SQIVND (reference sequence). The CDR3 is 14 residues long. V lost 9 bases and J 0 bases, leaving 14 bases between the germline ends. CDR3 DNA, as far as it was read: TGTGCCAGCCGCCCCCAGAGAATGAACACTGAA. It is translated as CASRPQRMNTE. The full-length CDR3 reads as CASRPQRMNTEAFF.

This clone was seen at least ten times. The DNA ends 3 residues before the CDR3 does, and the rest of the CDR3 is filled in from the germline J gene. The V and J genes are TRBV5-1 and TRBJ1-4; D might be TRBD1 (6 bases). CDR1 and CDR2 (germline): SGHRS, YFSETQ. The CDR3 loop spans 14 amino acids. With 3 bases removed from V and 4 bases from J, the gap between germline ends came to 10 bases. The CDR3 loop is CASSSSQGNEKLFF. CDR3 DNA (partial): TGCGCCAGCAGCTCTTCACAGGGTAATGAAAAA.

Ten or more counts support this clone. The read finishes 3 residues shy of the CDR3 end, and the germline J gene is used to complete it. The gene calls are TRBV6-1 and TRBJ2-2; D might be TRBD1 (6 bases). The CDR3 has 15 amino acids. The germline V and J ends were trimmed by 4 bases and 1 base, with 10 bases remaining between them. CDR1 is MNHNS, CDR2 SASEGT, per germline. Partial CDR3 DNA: TGTGCCAGCAGTGGGACAGTAGAGAACACCGGGGAG. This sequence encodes CASSGTVENTGE. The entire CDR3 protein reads CASSGTVENTGELFF.

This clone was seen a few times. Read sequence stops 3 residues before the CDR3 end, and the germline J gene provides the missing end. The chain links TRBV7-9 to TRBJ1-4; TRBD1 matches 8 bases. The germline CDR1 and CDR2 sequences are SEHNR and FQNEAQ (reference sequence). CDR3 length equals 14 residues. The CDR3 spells CASNLGQDNSPLFF. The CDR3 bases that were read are TGTGCCAGCAACTTGGGACAGGACAATTCACCA.

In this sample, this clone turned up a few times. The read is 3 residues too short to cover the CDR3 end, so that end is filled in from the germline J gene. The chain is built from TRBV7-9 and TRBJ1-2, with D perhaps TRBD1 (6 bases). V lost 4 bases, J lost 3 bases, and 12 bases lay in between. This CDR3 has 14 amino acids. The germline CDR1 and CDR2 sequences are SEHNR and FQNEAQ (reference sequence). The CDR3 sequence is CASSSGTGHYGYTF. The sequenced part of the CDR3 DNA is TGTGCCAGCAGCTCTGGAACAGGGCACTATGGC.

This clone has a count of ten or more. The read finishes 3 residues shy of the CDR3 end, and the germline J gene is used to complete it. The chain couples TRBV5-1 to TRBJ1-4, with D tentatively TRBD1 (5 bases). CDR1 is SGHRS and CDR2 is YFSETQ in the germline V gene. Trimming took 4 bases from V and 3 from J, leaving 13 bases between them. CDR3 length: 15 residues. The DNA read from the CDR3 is TGCGCCAGCAGCCGCCAGGGTGAGGCTAATGAAAAA. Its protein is CASSRQGEANEK. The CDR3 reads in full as CASSRQGEANEKLFF.

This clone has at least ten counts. The CDR3 bases that were read are TGTGCCTGGGGAGGTCGCGGGGTGTCAGATACG. It codes for CAWGGRGVSDT. The entire CDR3 is CAWGGRGVSDTQYF. The chain links TRBV30 to TRBJ2-3; possible D gene TRBD2, 6 bases. The CDR3 end lies 3 residues beyond the end of the read and is filled in from the germline J gene. CDR1 is GTSNPN and CDR2 is SVGIG in the germline V gene (reference sequence). The CDR3 spans 14 residues. V gave up 5 bases and J gave up 4 bases, with 16 bases separating them.

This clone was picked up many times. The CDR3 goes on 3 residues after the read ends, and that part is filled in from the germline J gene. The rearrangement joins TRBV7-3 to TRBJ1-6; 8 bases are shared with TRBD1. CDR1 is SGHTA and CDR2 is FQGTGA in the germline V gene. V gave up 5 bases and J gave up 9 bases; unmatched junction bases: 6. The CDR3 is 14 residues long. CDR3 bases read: TGTGCCAGCAGCGCGACAGGGGAAGGTTCACCC. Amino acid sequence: CASSATGEGSP. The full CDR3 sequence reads CASSATGEGSPLHF.

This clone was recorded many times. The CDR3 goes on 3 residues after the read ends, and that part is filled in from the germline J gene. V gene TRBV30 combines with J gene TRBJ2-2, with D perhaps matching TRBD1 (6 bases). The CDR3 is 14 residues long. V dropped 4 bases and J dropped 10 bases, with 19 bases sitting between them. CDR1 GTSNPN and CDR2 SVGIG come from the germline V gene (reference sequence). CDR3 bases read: TGTGCCTGGAATAGGGACACTATCTACGAGGAG. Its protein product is CAWNRDTIYEE. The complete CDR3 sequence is CAWNRDTIYEELFF.

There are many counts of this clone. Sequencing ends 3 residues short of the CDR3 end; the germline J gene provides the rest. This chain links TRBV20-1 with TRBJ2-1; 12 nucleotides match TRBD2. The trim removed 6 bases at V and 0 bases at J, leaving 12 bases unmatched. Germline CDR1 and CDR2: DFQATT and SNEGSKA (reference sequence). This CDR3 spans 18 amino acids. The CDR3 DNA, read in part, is TGCAGTGCCCCGATAGGGCTAGCGGGGGGGAGCTCCTACAATGAG. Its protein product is CSAPIGLAGGSSYNE. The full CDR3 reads CSAPIGLAGGSSYNEQFF.

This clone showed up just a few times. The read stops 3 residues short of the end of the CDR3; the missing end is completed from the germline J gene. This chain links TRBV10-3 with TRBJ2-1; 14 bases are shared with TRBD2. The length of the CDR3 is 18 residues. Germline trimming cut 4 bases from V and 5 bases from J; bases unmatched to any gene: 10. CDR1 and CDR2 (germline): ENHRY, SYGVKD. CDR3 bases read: TGTGCCATCAGTGCAGGGACTAGCGGGAGTAAGGGGAACAATGAG. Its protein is CAISAGTSGSKGNNE. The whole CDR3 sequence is CAISAGTSGSKGNNEQFF.

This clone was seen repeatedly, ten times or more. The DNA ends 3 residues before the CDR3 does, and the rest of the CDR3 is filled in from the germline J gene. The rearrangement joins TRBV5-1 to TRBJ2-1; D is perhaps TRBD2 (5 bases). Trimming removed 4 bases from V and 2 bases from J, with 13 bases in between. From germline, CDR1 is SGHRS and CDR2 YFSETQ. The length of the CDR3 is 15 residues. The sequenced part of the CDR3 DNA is TGCGCCAGCAGCGTAGCCTACGGGGCCTACAATGAG. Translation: CASSVAYGAYNE. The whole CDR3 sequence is CASSVAYGAYNEQFF.

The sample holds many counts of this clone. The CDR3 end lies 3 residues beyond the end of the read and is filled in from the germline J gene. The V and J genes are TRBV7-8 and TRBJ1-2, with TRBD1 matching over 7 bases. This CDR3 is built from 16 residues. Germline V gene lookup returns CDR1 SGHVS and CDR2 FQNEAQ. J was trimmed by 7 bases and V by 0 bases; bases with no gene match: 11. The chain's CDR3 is CASSLARTGRRSGYTF. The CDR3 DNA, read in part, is TGTGCCAGCAGCTTAGCGCGGACAGGAAGGCGGTCTGGC.

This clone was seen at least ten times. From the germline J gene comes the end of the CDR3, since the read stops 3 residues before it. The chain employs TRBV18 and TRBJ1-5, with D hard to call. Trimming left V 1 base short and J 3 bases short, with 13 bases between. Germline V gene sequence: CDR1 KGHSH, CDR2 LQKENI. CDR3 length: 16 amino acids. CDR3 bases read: TGTGCCAGCTCACCACGGAACAGTCTTTCCAATCAGCCC. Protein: CASSPRNSLSNQP. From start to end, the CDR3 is CASSPRNSLSNQPQHF.

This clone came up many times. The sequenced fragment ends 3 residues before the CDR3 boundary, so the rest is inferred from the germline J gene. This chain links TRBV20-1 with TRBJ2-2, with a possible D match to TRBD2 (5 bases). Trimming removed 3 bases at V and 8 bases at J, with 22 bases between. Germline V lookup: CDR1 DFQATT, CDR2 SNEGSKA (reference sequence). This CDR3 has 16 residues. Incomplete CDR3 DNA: TGCAGTGCTAGCCCCCTTGGACTTCCTAAGGATGGGGAG. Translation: CSASPLGLPKDGE. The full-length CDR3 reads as CSASPLGLPKDGELFF.

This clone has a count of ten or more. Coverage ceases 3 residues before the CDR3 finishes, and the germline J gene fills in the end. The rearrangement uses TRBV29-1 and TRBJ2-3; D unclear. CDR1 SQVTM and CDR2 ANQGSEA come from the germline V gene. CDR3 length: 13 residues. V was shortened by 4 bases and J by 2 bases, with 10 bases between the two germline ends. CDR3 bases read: TGCAGCGTTGCAACGGGTATCACAGATACG. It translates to CSVATGITDT. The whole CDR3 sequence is CSVATGITDTQYF.